This T cell receptor (beta chain) comes out of a study of blood T cells in healthy people across ages. Findings and limits, study-wide: As age increased, TCR beta diversity per million T cells fell in a roughly linear fashion.

A J-beta primer mix and a sample-barcoded 5' primer were used in a second PCR of roughly 7 to 12 cycles. From the 5' RACE reads, TCRdb called clonotypes with MiXCR, one entry per CDR3 protein. Of about 680,000 distinct CDR3 sequences listed, 49% were seen once; the top ten hold under 35%. With regard to this clonotype: No antigen is known for it.

V dropped 3 bases and J dropped 1; count of bases not matched to a gene: 4. This CDR3 spans 16 amino acids. Germline V gives CDR1 SGHTA, CDR2 FQGNSA. This chain joins TRBV7-2 and TRBJ1-2; TRBD1 matches at 11 bases. The TCR sequence derives from a woman in her fifties or sixties in good health. The sequenced sample was blood. The DNA for the CDR3 is TGTGCCAGCAGCTTTACCGGGACAGGGGGTAACTATGGCTACACCTTC. It translates to CASSFTGTGGNYGYTF.